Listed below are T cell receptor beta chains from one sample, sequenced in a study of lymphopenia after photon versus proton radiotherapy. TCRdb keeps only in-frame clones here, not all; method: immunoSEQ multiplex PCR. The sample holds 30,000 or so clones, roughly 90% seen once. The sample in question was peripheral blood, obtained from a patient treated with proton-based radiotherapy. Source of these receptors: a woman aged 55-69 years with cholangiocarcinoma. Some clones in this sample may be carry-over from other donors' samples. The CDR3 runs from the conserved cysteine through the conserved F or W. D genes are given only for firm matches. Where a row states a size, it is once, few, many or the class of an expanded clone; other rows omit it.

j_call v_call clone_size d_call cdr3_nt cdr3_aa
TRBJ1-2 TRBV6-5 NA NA TGTGCCAGCAGTTACCAGAAAGGGCCCAGCTATGGCTACACCTTC CASSYQKGPSYGYTF
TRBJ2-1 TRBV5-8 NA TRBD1 TGTGCCAGCAGGGGGCAAATACAGGGGCCCTACAATGAGCAGTTCTTC CASRGQIQGPYNEQFF
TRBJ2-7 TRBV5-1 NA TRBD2 TGCGCCAGCAGCCCCTCAGCGGGAGCCCCCTACGAGCAGTACTTC CASSPSAGAPYEQYF
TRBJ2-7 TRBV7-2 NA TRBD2 TGTGCCAGCAGCTTAGCCCCTAGCGGGGGCTCCTACGAGCAGTACTTC CASSLAPSGGSYEQYF
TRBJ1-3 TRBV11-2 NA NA TGTGCCAGCAGCTCCGGGGCCGGGGCAAACACCATATATTTT CASSSGAGANTIYF
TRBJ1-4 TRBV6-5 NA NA TGTGCCAGCAGTTACAGGACACCCAATGATGAAAAACTGTTTTTT CASSYRTPNDEKLFF
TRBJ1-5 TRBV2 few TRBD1 TGTGCCAGCAGAAGGACAGGCCTTAGCAATCAGCCCCAGCATTTT CASRRTGLSNQPQHF
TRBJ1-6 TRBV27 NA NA TGTGCCAGTCATGGACTCCTTAATTCACCCCTCCACTTT CASHGLLNSPLHF
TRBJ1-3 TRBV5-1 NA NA TGCGCCAGCAGCCAGGACAGAGCTTCTGGAAACACCATATATTTT CASSQDRASGNTIYF
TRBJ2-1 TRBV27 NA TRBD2 TGTGCCAGCAGTTATGGACTAGCGGGGAACAATGAGCAGTTCTTC CASSYGLAGNNEQFF
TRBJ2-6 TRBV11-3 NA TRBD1 TGTGCCAGCAGCTTAGCAGGGGGACCTGGGGCCAACGTCCTGACTTTC CASSLAGGPGANVLTF
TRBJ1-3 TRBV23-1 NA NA TGCGCCAGCAGTCTCCCCGGAGGGGACACCATATATTTT CASSLPGGDTIYF
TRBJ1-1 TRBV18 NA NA TGTGCCAGCTCACCACCTCGGTCAGGGCTGAACACTGAAGCTTTCTTT CASSPPRSGLNTEAFF
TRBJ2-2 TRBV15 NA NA TGTGCCACCAGTAGACTAGGCACCGGGGAGCTGTTTTTT CATSRLGTGELFF
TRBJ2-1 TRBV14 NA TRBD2 TGTGCCAGCAGCCAGTATAGACTAGCGGTATACAATGAGCAGTTCTTC CASSQYRLAVYNEQFF
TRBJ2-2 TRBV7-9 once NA TGTGCCAGCAGCCGGTCGGGGGCCCGCTCCTCCGGGGAGCTGTTTTTT CASSRSGARSSGELFF
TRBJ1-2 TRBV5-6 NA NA TGTGCCAGCAGCTCATTCGCAGTGTTCTATGGCTACACCTTC CASSSFAVFYGYTF
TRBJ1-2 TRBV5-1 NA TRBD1 TGCGCCAGCAGCGTGACAGGGAATGGCTACACCTTC CASSVTGNGYTF
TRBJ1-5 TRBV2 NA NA TGTGCCAGCGGCAGAACCAGCAATCAGCCCCAGCATTTT CASGRTSNQPQHF
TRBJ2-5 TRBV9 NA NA TGTGCCAGCAGCGTAGGGGGACAAGTGGTGGAGACCCAGTACTTC CASSVGGQVVETQYF
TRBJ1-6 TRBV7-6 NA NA TGTGCCAGCAGCTTACCAGCTGGTGGATTTTCACCCCTCCACTTT CASSLPAGGFSPLHF
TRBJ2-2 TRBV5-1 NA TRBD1 TGCGCCAGCAGCCCCCAGGGGGCCCCTTGGAACACCGGGGAGCTGTTTTTT CASSPQGAPWNTGELFF
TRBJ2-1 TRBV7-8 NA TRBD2 TGTGCCAGCAGCTTAGTGATTGTCGGACTAGCGGGAGAAAATGAGCAGTTCTTC CASSLVIVGLAGENEQFF